Shown below are 21 T cell receptor beta chains from a single sample sequenced in a study of shared clonotypes between healthy human individuals. The method was immunoSEQ multiplex PCR; TCRdb's version includes in-frame clones alone and lacks a portion of them. The sample shows about 330,000 clones, 74% of them seen only once. Sequenced material: memory CD4+ T cells sorted from blood. Subset described: CD45RA-negative fraction. These receptors were collected from a man aged 25-40 years in good health.

The CDR3 protein is CAWSVPLLWGSGRSTDTQYF. For the CDR3, the DNA is TGTGCCTGGAGTGTACCCTTACTATGGGGTAGCGGGAGAAGCACAGATACGCAGTATTTT. The chain uses TRBV30 and TRBJ2-3; 9 bases agree with TRBD2. J was trimmed by 0 bases and V by 0 bases; bases with no gene match: 16. This CDR3 has 20 residues. Germline CDR1 is GTSNPN and CDR2 is SVGIG (reference sequence).

V gene TRBV11-1 combines with J gene TRBJ2-2, with 7 positions matching TRBD2. The V gene end was trimmed by 5 bases and the J gene end by 6 bases; junction bases not matched to a gene: 9. The CDR3 runs to 15 residues. Per the germline V gene, CDR1 is SGHAT and CDR2 is FQDESV (reference sequence). In DNA form, the CDR3 reads TGTGCCAGCAGCGCCCGGGACTATCGTCCCGGGGAGCTGTTTTTT. This codes for CASSARDYRPGELFF.

This clone has just one count. The V call is TRBV2, the J call TRBJ1-1; D uncertain. This CDR3 has 17 residues. V lost 5 bases to trimming and J lost 0 bases, with 19 bases between them. Germline CDR1 SNHLY, CDR2 FYNNEI. CDR3 coding DNA: TGTGCCAGCAGTTCCGCCGGGCACCCTTTATTGAACACTGAAGCTTTCTTT. Protein sequence: CASSSAGHPLLNTEAFF.

This rearrangement joins TRBV9 to TRBJ2-6, with D possibly TRBD2 on 5 matching bases. CDR3 size: 14 residues. Germline CDR1 reads SGDLS; CDR2 reads YYNGEE. The V end was cut by 6 bases, the J end by 1 base, with 8 bases between. CDR3 residues: CASNSGSGANVLTF. CDR3 DNA sequence: TGTGCCAGCAATTCGGGATCTGGGGCCAACGTCCTGACTTTC.

This clone has just a few counts. The chain carries TRBV28 and TRBJ2-1, with D possibly being TRBD2 (6 bases). CDR3 length equals 17 residues. The V end was cut by 2 bases, the J end by 0 bases, with 14 bases between. From germline, CDR1 is MDHEN and CDR2 SYDVKM. The CDR3, as DNA: TGTGCCAGCAGTTTAGTGACGGGAGCTGGCTCCTACAATGAGCAGTTCTTC. This encodes CASSLVTGAGSYNEQFF.

CDR3 protein: CSVEKRPGTDTQYF. CDR3 coding DNA: TGCAGCGTTGAAAAGCGGCCTGGCACAGATACGCAGTATTTT. This rearrangement joins TRBV29-1 to TRBJ2-3; D might be TRBD2 (5 bases). Germline V CDR1 and CDR2: SQVTM, ANQGSEA. The CDR3 covers 14 residues. Trimming pared 2 bases from V and 1 base from J, leaving 10 bases between.

With respect to this clone: It is likely a read error: a sequence one base away is far more abundant. In the same sample, other DNA sequences code for this CDR3. The chain joins TRBV7-2 to TRBJ2-1; 7 bases agree with TRBD2. This CDR3 comprises 16 residues. The germline V gene has CDR1 SGHTA and CDR2 FQGNSA. The trim removed 1 base at V and 2 bases at J, leaving 5 bases unmatched. CDR3 bases: TGTGCCAGCAGCTTAGTGGGCGGGAGAACCTACAATGAGCAGTTCTTC. Encoded protein: CASSLVGGRTYNEQFF.

The rearrangement uses TRBV29-1 and TRBJ2-1; the D call may be TRBD1 or TRBD2 (5 bases each). The CDR3 extends over 16 amino acids. V gave up 0 bases and J gave up 5 bases, with 17 bases separating them. Germline assignment: CDR1 SQVTM and CDR2 ANQGSEA. The CDR3 protein is CSVEDLWGFRDNEQFF. The DNA of the CDR3 is TGCAGCGTTGAAGATTTATGGGGGTTCCGGGACAATGAGCAGTTCTTC.

The rearrangement links TRBV9 to TRBJ2-3; tentatively, D is TRBD1 or TRBD2 (5 bases each). The germline gives CDR1 SGDLS, CDR2 YYNGEE. This CDR3 has 15 amino acids. Trimming removed 0 bases at V and 1 base at J, with 9 bases between. The CDR3 sequence is CASSVGGPGTDTQYF. DNA for the CDR3: TGTGCCAGCAGCGTAGGGGGACCGGGCACAGATACGCAGTATTTT.

This chain uses TRBV2 with TRBJ1-1; D is perhaps TRBD1 (6 bases). This CDR3 comprises 15 residues. The V gene's germline CDR1 is SNHLY and CDR2 FYNNEI. Deletions cut 6 bases from V and 1 base from J, with 15 bases between. The CDR3 nucleotides read TGTGCCAGCAGACCGAGGACAGAACCGAACACTGAAGCTTTCTTT. It specifies CASRPRTEPNTEAFF.

This rearrangement joins TRBV11-2 to TRBJ2-2; TRBD1 is a possible D gene (6 bases). This CDR3 has 15 amino acids. With 5 bases removed from V and 6 bases from J, the gap between germline ends came to 16 bases. Germline values: CDR1 SGHAT, CDR2 FQNNGV. The CDR3: CASSEYRVSAGELFF. CDR3 sequence (DNA): TGTGCCAGCAGCGAATACAGGGTATCCGCCGGGGAGCTGTTTTTT.

This clone has a single count. This chain uses TRBV10-3 with TRBJ2-7, with a tentative D call TRBD1 (6 bases). The CDR3 covers 14 residues. Looked up from germline, CDR1 is ENHRY and CDR2 is SYGVKD. V lost 5 bases and J 2 bases, leaving 13 bases between the germline ends. The CDR3 spells CAISRKGVTYEQYF. The CDR3, as DNA: TGTGCCATCAGTAGGAAGGGGGTGACCTACGAGCAGTACTTC.

This chain links TRBV28 with TRBJ2-7; no clear D. The V end was cut by 4 bases, the J end by 4 bases, with 8 bases between. The CDR3 has 12 amino acids. Looked up from germline, CDR1 is MDHEN and CDR2 is SYDVKM. This chain's CDR3 is CASSSTSYEQYF. In DNA, the CDR3 is TGTGCCAGCAGTTCCACCTCTTACGAGCAGTACTTC.

In regard to this clone: At one end the junction does not follow the germline gene, possibly because of a read error. The chain employs TRBV7-7 and TRBJ2-5, with D possibly called TRBD1 or TRBD2 (6 bases each). CDR3 length: 15 residues. Germline assignment: CDR1 SSHAT and CDR2 FNYEAQ (reference sequence). CDR3 residues: CASSLGAGGEETQYF. The CDR3 DNA is TGTGCTAGCAGCTTAGGGGCCGGGGGCGAAGAGACCCAGTACTTC.

DNA for the CDR3: TGCGCCAGCAGACGGACAGGGTTCGGGGAGACCCAGTACTTC. It encodes CASRRTGFGETQYF. This chain links TRBV5-1 with TRBJ2-5, with 8 bases aligning to TRBD1. V shed 5 bases and J 5 bases; nucleotides not matched to a gene: 8. CDR3 size: 14 residues. Germline CDR1 is SGHRS and CDR2 is YFSETQ.

CDR3: CASTWPAGERANEQFF. DNA for the CDR3: TGTGCCAGCACTTGGCCAGCGGGAGAGAGAGCCAATGAGCAGTTCTTC. The V gene is TRBV7-9, the J gene TRBJ2-1; 8 bases line up with TRBD2. The CDR3 runs 16 residues. Trimming at V came to 7 bases and at J to 6 bases, leaving 14 bases not matched to a gene. Germline loops: CDR1 SEHNR, CDR2 FQNEAQ (reference sequence).

The chain couples TRBV5-1 to TRBJ2-3; 12 bases align to TRBD2. The germline CDR1 and CDR2 sequences are SGHRS and YFSETQ. This CDR3 is built from 16 residues. V was pared by 4 bases and J by 4 bases, with 7 bases of the junction left unmatched. The CDR3 DNA reads as TGCGCCAGCAGCCTTCGGACTAGCGGGATTGCAGATACGCAGTATTTT. Protein: CASSLRTSGIADTQYF.

The chain carries TRBV25-1 and TRBJ2-5, with D unresolved. There are 14 residues in the CDR3. The germline V and J ends were trimmed by 0 bases and 1 base, with 6 bases remaining between them. Germline CDR1 MGHDK, CDR2 SYGVNS. The CDR3 here is CASSEYRFQETQYF. In DNA form, the CDR3 reads TGTGCCAGCAGTGAATACAGATTCCAAGAGACCCAGTACTTC.

The gene calls are TRBV5-5 and TRBJ2-1; possible D gene TRBD2, 5 bases. Germline V lookup: CDR1 SGHKS, CDR2 YYEKEE (reference sequence). V lost 4 bases and J lost 8, with 16 bases in between. The CDR3 is 14 residues long. CDR3 amino acids: CASSLASWNDEQFF. DNA of the CDR3: TGTGCCAGCAGCCTAGCCTCCTGGAACGATGAGCAGTTCTTC.

This clone has more than one count but fewer than ten. The chain uses TRBV9 and TRBJ1-2, with D maybe TRBD1 (5 bases). Germline lookup yields CDR1 SGDLS and CDR2 YYNGEE. V lost 0 bases and J 6 bases, leaving 12 bases between the germline ends. This CDR3 contains 14 residues. The CDR3 nucleotides read TGTGCCAGCAGCGTAGGGGCAGGGCCCCATGGCTACACCTTC. This gives the protein CASSVGAGPHGYTF.

This chain joins TRBV9 and TRBJ2-7; D possibly corresponds to TRBD1 (6 bases). The germline V gene has CDR1 SGDLS and CDR2 YYNGEE. The CDR3 has 16 residues. V gave up 0 bases and J gave up 2 bases, with 15 bases separating them. CDR3 bases: TGTGCCAGCAGCGTAGAAGGGGGTGGATTGGCCTACGAGCAGTACTTC. This sequence encodes CASSVEGGGLAYEQYF.